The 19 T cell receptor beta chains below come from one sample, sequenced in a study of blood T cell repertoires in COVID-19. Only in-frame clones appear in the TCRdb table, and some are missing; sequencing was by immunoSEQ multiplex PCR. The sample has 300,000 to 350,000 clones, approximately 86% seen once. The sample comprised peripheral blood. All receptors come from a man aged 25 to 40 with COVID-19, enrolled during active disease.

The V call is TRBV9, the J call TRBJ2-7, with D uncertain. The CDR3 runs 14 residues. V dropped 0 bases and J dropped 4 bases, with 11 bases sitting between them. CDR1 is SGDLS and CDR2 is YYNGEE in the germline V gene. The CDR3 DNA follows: TGTGCCAGCAGCGTAGGGCTGGCCGGGTACGAGCAGTACTTC. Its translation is CASSVGLAGYEQYF.

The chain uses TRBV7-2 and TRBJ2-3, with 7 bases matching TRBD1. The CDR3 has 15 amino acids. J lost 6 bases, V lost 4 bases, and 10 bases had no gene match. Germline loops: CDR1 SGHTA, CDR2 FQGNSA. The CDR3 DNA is TGTGCCAGCAGCTCGCTGACAGGGCGGTGGGATACGCAGTATTTT. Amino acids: CASSSLTGRWDTQYF.

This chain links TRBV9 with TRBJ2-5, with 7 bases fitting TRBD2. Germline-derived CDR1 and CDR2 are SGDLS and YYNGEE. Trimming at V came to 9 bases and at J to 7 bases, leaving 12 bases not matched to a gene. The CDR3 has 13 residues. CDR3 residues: CATGGTPSGTQYF. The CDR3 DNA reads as TGTGCCACGGGTGGGACTCCTAGCGGGACCCAGTACTTC.

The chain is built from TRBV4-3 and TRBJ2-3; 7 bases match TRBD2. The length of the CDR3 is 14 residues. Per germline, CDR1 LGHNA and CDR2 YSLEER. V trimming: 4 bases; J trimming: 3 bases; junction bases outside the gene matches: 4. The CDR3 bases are TGCGCCAGCAGCCGACGGCGGGAGACAGATACGCAGTATTTT. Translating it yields CASSRRRETDTQYF.

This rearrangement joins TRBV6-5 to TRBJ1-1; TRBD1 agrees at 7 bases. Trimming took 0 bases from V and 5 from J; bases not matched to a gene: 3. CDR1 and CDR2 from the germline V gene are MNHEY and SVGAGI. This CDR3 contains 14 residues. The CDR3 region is CASSYSKGATEAFF. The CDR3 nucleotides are TGTGCCAGCAGTTACTCGAAGGGGGCGACTGAAGCTTTCTTT.

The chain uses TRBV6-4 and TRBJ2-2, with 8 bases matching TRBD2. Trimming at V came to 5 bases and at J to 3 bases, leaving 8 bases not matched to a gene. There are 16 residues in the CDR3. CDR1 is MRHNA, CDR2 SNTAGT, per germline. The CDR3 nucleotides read TGTGCCAGCAGTCAAAGAGCGGGAGTGCACACCGGGGAGCTGTTTTTT. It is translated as CASSQRAGVHTGELFF.

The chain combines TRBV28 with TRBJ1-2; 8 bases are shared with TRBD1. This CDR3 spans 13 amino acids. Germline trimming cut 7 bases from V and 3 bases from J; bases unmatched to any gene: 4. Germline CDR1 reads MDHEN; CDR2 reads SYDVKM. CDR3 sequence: CASTTGVYYGYTF. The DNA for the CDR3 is TGTGCCAGCACGACAGGGGTATACTATGGCTACACCTTC.

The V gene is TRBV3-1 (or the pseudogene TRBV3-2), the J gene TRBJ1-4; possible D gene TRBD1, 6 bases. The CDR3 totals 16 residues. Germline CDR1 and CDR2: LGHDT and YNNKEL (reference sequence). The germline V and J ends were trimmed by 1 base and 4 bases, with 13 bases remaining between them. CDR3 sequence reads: CASSQGVDSGNEKLFF. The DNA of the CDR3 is TGTGCCAGCAGCCAAGGGGTGGACAGTGGTAATGAAAAACTGTTTTTT.

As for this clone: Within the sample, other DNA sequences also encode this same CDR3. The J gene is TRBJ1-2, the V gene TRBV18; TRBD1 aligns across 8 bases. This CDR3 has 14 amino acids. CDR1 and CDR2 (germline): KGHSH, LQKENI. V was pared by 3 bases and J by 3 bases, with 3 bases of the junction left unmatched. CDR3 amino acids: CASSPTGGDYGYTF. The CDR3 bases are TGTGCCAGCTCACCTACAGGGGGGGACTATGGCTACACCTTC.

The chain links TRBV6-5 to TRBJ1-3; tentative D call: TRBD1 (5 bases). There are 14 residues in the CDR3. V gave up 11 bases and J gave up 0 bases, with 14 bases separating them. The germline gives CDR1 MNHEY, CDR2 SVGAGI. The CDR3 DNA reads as TGTGCCGCGGGACCTCGAAGCTCTGGAAACACCATATATTTT. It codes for CAAGPRSSGNTIYF.

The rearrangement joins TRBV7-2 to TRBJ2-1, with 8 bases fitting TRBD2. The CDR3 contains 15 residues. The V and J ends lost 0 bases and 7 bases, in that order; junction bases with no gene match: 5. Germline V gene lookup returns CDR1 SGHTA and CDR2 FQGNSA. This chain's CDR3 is CASSLAETSANEQFF. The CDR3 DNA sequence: TGTGCCAGCAGCTTAGCCGAGACTAGCGCGAATGAGCAGTTCTTC. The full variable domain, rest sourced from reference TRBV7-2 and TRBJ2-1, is GAGVSQSPSNKVTEKGKDVELRCDPISGHTALYWYRQSLGQGLEFLIYFQGNSAPDKSGLPSDRFSAERTGGSVSTLTIQRTQQEDSAVYLCASSLAETSANEQFFGPGTRLTVL.

Here the CDR3 DNA reads TGTGCCAGCAGCTCGGGACAGAGGCAGCCCCAGCATTTT. This encodes CASSSGQRQPQHF. This chain links TRBV7-2 with TRBJ1-5; TRBD1 matches 7 bases. Trimming cost V 4 bases and J 7 bases; bases outside gene matches: 4. Germline V gives CDR1 SGHTA, CDR2 FQGNSA. CDR3 length equals 13 residues. Based on the CDR3 plus reference TRBV7-2 and TRBJ1-5, the full variable domain is GAGVSQSPSNKVTEKGKDVELRCDPISGHTALYWYRQSLGQGLEFLIYFQGNSAPDKSGLPSDRFSAERTGGSVSTLTIQRTQQEDSAVYLCASSSGQRQPQHFGDGTRLSIL.

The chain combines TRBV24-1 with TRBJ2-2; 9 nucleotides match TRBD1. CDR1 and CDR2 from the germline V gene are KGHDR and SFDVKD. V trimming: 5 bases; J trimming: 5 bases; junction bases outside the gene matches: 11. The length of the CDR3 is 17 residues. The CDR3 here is CATSASFGTGYTGELFF. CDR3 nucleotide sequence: TGTGCCACCAGTGCTTCATTCGGGACAGGGTATACCGGGGAGCTGTTTTTT.

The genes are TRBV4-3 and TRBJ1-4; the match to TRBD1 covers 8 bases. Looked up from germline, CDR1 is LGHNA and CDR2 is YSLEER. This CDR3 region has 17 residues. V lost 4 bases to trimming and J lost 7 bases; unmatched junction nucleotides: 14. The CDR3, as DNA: TGCGCCAGCAGCCTAGAATACGGACAGGGTGGTTTTGAAAAACTGTTTTTT. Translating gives CASSLEYGQGGFEKLFF.

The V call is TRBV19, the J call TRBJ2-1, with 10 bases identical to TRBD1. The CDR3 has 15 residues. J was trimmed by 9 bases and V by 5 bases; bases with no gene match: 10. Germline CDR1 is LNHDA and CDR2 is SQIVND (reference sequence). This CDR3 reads CASSFMGQGTVEQFF. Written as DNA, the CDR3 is TGTGCCAGTAGTTTCATGGGACAGGGGACGGTTGAGCAGTTCTTC.

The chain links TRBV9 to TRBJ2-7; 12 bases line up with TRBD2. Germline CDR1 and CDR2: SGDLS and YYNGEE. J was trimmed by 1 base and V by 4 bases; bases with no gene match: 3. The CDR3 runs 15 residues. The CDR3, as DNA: TGTGCCAGCAGCTCCCTAGCGGGAGGGTCCTACGAGCAGTACTTC. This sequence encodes CASSSLAGGSYEQYF.

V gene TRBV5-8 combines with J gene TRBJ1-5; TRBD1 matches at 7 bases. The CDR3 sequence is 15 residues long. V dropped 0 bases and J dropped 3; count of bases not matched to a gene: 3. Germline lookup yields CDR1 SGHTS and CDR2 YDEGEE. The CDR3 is CASSLADRVNQPQHF. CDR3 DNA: TGTGCCAGCAGCTTGGCAGACAGGGTCAATCAGCCCCAGCATTTT.

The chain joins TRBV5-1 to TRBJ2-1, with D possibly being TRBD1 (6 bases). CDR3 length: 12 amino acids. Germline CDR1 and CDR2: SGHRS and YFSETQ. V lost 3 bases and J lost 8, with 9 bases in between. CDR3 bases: TGCGCCAGCAGCTCGCCAGGGGATGAGCAGTTCTTC. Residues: CASSSPGDEQFF.

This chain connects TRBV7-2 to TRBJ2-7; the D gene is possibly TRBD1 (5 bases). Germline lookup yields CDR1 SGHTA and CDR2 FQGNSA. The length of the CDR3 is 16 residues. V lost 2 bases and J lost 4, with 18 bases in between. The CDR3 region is CASSLLLGQFQYEQYF. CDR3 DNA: TGTGCCAGCAGCTTACTTCTGGGGCAGTTTCAATACGAGCAGTACTTC.